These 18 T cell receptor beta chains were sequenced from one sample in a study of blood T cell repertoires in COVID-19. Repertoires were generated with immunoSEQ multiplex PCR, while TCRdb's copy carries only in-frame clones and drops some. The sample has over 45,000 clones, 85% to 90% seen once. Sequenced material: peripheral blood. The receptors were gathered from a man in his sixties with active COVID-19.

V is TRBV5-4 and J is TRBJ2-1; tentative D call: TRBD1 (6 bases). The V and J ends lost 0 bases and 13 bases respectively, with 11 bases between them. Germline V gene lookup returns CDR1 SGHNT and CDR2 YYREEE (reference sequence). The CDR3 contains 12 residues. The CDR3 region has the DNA TGTGCCAGCAGCTTGGAGGGGGTCCAACAGTTCTTC. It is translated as CASSLEGVQQFF. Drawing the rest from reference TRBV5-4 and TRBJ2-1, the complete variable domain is ETGVTQSPTHLIKTRGQQVTLRCSSQSGHNTVSWYQQALGQGPQFIFQYYREEENGRGNFPPRFSGLQFPNYSSELNVNALELDDSALYLCASSLEGVQQFFGPGTRLTVL.

CDR3 nucleotides: TGCGCCAGCGCTCAACAGGGGACGATTGAGACCCAGTACTTC. Protein product: CASAQQGTIETQYF. The genes are TRBV23-1 and TRBJ2-5; the match to TRBD1 covers 7 bases. TRBV23-1 is given ORF status, its function remaining uncertain. This CDR3 is built from 14 residues. The V and J ends lost 8 bases and 5 bases, in that order; junction bases with no gene match: 11.

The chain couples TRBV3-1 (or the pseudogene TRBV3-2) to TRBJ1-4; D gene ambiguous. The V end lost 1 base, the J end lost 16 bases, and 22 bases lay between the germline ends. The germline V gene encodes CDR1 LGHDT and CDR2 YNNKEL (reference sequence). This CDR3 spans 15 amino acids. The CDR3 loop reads CASSQGVASHPSQFF. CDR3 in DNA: TGTGCCAGCAGCCAAGGTGTGGCCAGCCACCCTAGTCAGTTTTTT.

The CDR3 nucleotides are TGTGCCAGCTCCTCCGGCGGAGGCTCCTACGAGCAGTACTTC. Protein product: CASSSGGGSYEQYF. The chain joins TRBV6-5 to TRBJ2-7; D is possibly TRBD2 (5 bases). Germline values: CDR1 MNHEY, CDR2 SVGAGI. Trimming took off 8 bases at V and 0 bases at J, with 14 bases between the two ends. The CDR3 covers 14 residues.

The DNA of the CDR3 is TGTGCCAGCAGCGTCTTCGGGAGGGACGTGGATGAGCAGTTCTTC. Translated: CASSVFGRDVDEQFF. V gene TRBV9 combines with J gene TRBJ2-1; 8 bases are a match to TRBD2. Germline values: CDR1 SGDLS, CDR2 YYNGEE. This CDR3 is 15 amino acids long. V shed 2 bases, J shed 8 bases, and the junction held 9 bases outside the gene matches. The whole variable domain, filled in from reference TRBV9 and TRBJ2-1, reads DSGVTQTPKHLITATGQRVTLRCSPRSGDLSVYWYQQSLDQGLQFLIQYYNGEERAKGNILERFSAQQFPDLHSELNLSSLELGDSALYFCASSVFGRDVDEQFFGPGTRLTVL.

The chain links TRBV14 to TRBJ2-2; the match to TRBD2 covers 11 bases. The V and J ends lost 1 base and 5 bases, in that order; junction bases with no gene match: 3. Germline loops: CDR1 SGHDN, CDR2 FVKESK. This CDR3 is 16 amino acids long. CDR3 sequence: CASSQGLAGYTGELFF. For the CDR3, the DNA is TGTGCCAGCAGCCAAGGACTAGCGGGATATACCGGGGAGCTGTTTTTT.

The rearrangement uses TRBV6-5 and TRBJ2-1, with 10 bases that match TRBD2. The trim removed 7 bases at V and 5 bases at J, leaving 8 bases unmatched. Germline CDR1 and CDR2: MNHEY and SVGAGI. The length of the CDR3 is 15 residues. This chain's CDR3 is CASNTLAGAHNEQFF. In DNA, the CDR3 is TGTGCCAGCAATACGCTAGCGGGAGCCCACAATGAGCAGTTCTTC.

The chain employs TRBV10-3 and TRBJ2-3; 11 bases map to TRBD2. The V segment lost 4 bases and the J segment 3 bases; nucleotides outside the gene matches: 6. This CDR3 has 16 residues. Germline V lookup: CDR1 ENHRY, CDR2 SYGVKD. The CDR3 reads CAISVGTSGLTDTQYF. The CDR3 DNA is TGTGCCATCAGTGTCGGGACTAGCGGATTGACAGATACGCAGTATTTT.

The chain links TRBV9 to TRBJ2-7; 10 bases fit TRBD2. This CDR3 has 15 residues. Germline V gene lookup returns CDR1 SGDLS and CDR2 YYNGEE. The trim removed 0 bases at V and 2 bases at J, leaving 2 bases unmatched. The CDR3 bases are TGTGCCAGCAGCGTAGCCGGGACTAGCGCCTACGAGCAGTACTTC. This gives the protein CASSVAGTSAYEQYF.

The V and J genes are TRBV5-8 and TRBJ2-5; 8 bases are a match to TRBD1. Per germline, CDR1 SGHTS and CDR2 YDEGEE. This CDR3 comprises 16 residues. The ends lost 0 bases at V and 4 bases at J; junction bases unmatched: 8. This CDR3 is CASSLGNTGGGETQYF. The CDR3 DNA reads TGTGCCAGCAGCTTGGGGAACACAGGGGGTGGAGAGACCCAGTACTTC.

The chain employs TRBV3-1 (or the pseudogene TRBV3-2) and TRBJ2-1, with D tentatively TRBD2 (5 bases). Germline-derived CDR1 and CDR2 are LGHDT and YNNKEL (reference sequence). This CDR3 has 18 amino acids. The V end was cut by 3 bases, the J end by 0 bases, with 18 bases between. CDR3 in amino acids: CASSHLSRVASSYNEQFF. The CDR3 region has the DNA TGTGCCAGCAGCCACCTATCTCGGGTAGCGTCCTCCTACAATGAGCAGTTCTTC.

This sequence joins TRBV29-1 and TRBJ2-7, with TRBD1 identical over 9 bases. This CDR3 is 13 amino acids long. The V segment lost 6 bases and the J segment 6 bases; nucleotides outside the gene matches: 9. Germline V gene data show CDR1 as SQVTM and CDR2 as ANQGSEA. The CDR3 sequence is CSVGPGQGSEQYF. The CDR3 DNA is TGCAGCGTGGGGCCGGGACAGGGCTCCGAGCAGTACTTC.

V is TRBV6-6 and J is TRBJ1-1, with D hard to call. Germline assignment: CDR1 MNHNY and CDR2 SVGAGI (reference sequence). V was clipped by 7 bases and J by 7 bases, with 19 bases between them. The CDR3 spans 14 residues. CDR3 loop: CASIVLPERGEAFF. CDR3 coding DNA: TGTGCCAGCATTGTCCTACCTGAAAGAGGTGAAGCTTTCTTT.

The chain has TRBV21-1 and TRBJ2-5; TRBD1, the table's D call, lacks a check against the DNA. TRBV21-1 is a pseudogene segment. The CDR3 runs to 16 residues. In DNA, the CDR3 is TGTGCCAGCAGCAAAACAGGGGGAGGTGGTGAAGAGACCCAGTACTTC. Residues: CASSKTGGGGEETQYF.

In nucleotides, the CDR3 is TGTGCCAGCAGTGTGGGGGCTGGCTATGGCTACACCTTC. As protein: CASSVGAGYGYTF. The chain combines TRBV11-2 with TRBJ1-2, with D possibly matching TRBD1 (6 bases). The germline CDR1 and CDR2 sequences are SGHAT and FQNNGV. The CDR3 loop spans 13 amino acids. V was trimmed by 6 bases and J by 4 bases, leaving 12 bases between them.

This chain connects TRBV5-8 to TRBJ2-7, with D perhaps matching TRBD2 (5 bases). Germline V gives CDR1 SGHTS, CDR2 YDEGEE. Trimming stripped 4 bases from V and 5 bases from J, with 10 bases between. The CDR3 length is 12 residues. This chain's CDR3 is CASSLAMDEQYF. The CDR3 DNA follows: TGTGCCAGCAGCCTAGCAATGGACGAGCAGTACTTC.

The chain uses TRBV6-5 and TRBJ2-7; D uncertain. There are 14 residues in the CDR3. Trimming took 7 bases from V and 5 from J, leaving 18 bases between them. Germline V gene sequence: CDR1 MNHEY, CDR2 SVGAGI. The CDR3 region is CASTRVFEFHEQYF. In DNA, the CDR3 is TGTGCCAGCACCCGAGTGTTTGAGTTCCACGAGCAGTACTTC.

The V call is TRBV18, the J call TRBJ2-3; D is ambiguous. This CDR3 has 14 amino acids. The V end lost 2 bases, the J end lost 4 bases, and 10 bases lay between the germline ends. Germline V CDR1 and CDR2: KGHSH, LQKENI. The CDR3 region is CASSPATGSDTQYF. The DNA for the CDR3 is TGTGCCAGCTCACCAGCCACTGGTTCAGATACGCAGTATTTT.